The sequence of this TCR beta chain was determined in a study of blood T cell repertoires in COVID-19. The CDR3 runs to 15 residues. Germline V gene lookup returns CDR1 SGHDT and CDR2 YYEEEE. Trimming took 9 bases from V and 2 from J, leaving 20 bases between them. Profiling relied on immunoSEQ multiplex PCR, and the TCRdb table lists in-frame clones only, not all of them. The table includes about 99,000 clones, approximately 85% detected once. This TCR was recovered from a man aged 60 to 69 with acute or convalescent COVID-19. Sequenced: peripheral blood. The chain links TRBV5-6 to TRBJ2-5; D is perhaps TRBD1 (5 bases). The CDR3 DNA reads TGTGCCACCTTCTTGGGCGCAGGGCTTCAAGAGACCCAGTACTTC. Its protein product is CATFLGAGLQETQYF.